These 4 T cell receptor beta chains were all obtained from the same sample, sequenced in a study of CD8 T cells in cerebrospinal fluid in Alzheimer's disease. TCRdb re-called the 10x single-cell sequencing reads; every CDR3 protein appears as one record, without DNA. The sample table sets out around 1,500 distinct CDR3 sequences. Material: cerebrospinal fluid. The receptor source for this set is a human donor with mild cognitive impairment.

Measured by frequency, this clonotype is medium-sized. The V gene is TRBV3-1, the J gene TRBJ2-1; TCRdb outputs TRBD1, but without DNA this stays unchecked. The germline V gene encodes CDR1 LGHDT and CDR2 YNNKEL (reference sequence). The CDR3 runs to 14 residues. CDR3 residues: CASSQGTGGNEQFF.

Frequency places this clonotype as medium-sized. This chain links TRBV4-1 with TRBJ2-7; the D call from TCRdb, TRBD1, cannot be confirmed without DNA. Germline V gene lookup returns CDR1 MGHRA and CDR2 YSYEKL. CDR3 length: 15 amino acids. CDR3 protein: CASSQEKAGTYEQYF.

By frequency, this clonotype registers large. The chain combines TRBV10-1 with TRBJ2-2. This CDR3 has 12 residues. Germline CDR1 is WNHNN and CDR2 is SYGVQD (reference sequence). The CDR3 loop is CASSRGTGELFF.

According to its frequency, this clonotype is medium-sized (0.01 to 0.1%). The J gene is TRBJ2-7, the V gene TRBV5-1; TCRdb selects TRBD2, and the lack of DNA leaves this call unchecked. This CDR3 contains 15 residues. Looked up from germline, CDR1 is SGHRS and CDR2 is YFSETQ. The CDR3 spells CASSWGGQETYEQYF.